One sample yielded the 20 T cell receptor beta chains listed below, sequenced in a study of pediatric ulcerative colitis. The assay was immunoSEQ multiplex PCR, and TCRdb's table has in-frame clones only and misses some. The table includes around 64,000 clones, roughly 90% detected once. The sample taken for sequencing was blood. These receptor sequences come from a boy aged 5-17 years with severe ulcerative colitis.

The gene calls are TRBV19 and TRBJ1-1; TRBD1 matches at 7 bases. With V trimmed by 3 bases and J by 5 bases, 6 bases remained unmatched. Germline CDR1 and CDR2: LNHDA and SQIVND (reference sequence). This CDR3 contains 14 residues. The CDR3 nucleotides read TGTGCCAGTAGTATGACAGGGCTTGATACTGAAGCTTTCTTT. This gives the protein CASSMTGLDTEAFF.

The chain carries TRBV18 and TRBJ1-2; D not resolved. The CDR3 totals 15 residues. V lost 1 base and J lost 2, with 11 bases in between. Germline V gene data show CDR1 as KGHSH and CDR2 as LQKENI. The CDR3 sequence: CASSPRQDGNYGYTF. CDR3 DNA: TGTGCCAGCTCACCACGGCAGGACGGGAACTATGGCTACACCTTC.

The V and J genes are TRBV15 and TRBJ2-5, with TRBD1 matching over 10 bases. CDR1 and CDR2 from the germline V gene are LNHNV and YYDKDF (reference sequence). The CDR3 runs 15 residues. J was trimmed by 5 bases and V by 4 bases; bases with no gene match: 7. CDR3 sequence reads: CATSIRQGAQETQYF. Here the CDR3 DNA reads TGTGCCACCAGCATCCGACAGGGGGCTCAGGAGACCCAGTACTTC.

J is TRBJ1-1 and V is TRBV11-2; D not resolved. V lost 2 bases to trimming and J lost 2 bases, with 9 bases between them. Germline V gives CDR1 SGHAT, CDR2 FQNNGV. This CDR3 has 14 amino acids. The CDR3 is CASSLQERNTEAFF. CDR3 nucleotide sequence: TGTGCCAGCAGCTTACAAGAACGTAACACTGAAGCTTTCTTT.

This chain uses TRBV7-2 with TRBJ2-3, with 8 bases fitting TRBD2. Germline-derived CDR1 and CDR2 are SGHTA and FQGNSA. J was trimmed by 3 bases and V by 8 bases; bases with no gene match: 7. This CDR3 spans 14 amino acids. CDR3 nucleotide sequence: TGTGCCAGCTCACAAGCGGGAGTGACAGATACGCAGTATTTT. This encodes CASSQAGVTDTQYF.

This clone has only one observation. The chain links TRBV7-9 to TRBJ1-2, with D possibly TRBD1 on 6 matching bases. The V gene lost 1 base and the J gene lost 4 bases, with 10 bases spanning the gap. The CDR3 contains 14 residues. The germline gives CDR1 SEHNR, CDR2 FQNEAQ (reference sequence). CDR3 protein: CASSLGAGVYGYTF. In nucleotides, the CDR3 is TGTGCCAGCAGCTTAGGGGCAGGGGTCTATGGCTACACCTTC.

This chain links TRBV15 with TRBJ1-2; 7 bases map to TRBD1. This CDR3 is built from 15 residues. The V and J ends lost 0 bases and 7 bases, in that order; junction bases with no gene match: 8. Germline V gives CDR1 LNHNV, CDR2 YYDKDF (reference sequence). CDR3 coding DNA: TGTGCCACCAGCAGAGATCAGGGGGGTGTCAGTGGCTACACCTTC. Protein sequence: CATSRDQGGVSGYTF.

This chain links TRBV19 with TRBJ1-1, with 8 bases identical to TRBD1. Trimming at V came to 3 bases and at J to 5 bases, leaving 8 bases not matched to a gene. The CDR3 length is 15 residues. Germline CDR1 and CDR2: LNHDA and SQIVND (reference sequence). CDR3 region: CASSISQGARTEAFF. In DNA, the CDR3 is TGTGCCAGTAGTATTTCCCAGGGGGCGAGGACTGAAGCTTTCTTT.

This clone was picked up a small number of times. The chain links TRBV18 to TRBJ2-7; D tentatively reads TRBD1 or TRBD2 (5 bases each). Trimming shortened V by 5 bases and J by 3 bases, and 8 bases separated the two germline ends. Germline assignment: CDR1 KGHSH and CDR2 LQKENI. The CDR3 has 12 residues. The CDR3 DNA sequence: TGTGCCAGCTCAGGGGACCTCTACGAGCAGTACTTC. It codes for CASSGDLYEQYF.

The V gene is TRBV5-1, the J gene TRBJ2-5; TRBD2 is a possible D gene (5 bases). Germline V CDR1 and CDR2: SGHRS, YFSETQ. V was pared by 0 bases and J by 5 bases, with 8 bases between. The CDR3 sequence is 13 residues long. The DNA for the CDR3 is TGCGCCAGCAGCTTGGCGGGGTACGAGACCCAGTACTTC. Translating it yields CASSLAGYETQYF.

The V call is TRBV7-9, the J call TRBJ1-1; no reliable D call. CDR3 size: 14 residues. Trimming took 1 base from V and 6 from J, leaving 12 bases between them. In germline, CDR1 is SEHNR, CDR2 FQNEAQ (reference sequence). This chain's CDR3 is CASSLEGQPSEAFF. DNA for the CDR3: TGTGCCAGCAGCTTAGAGGGCCAGCCTTCTGAAGCTTTCTTT.

This chain uses TRBV19 with TRBJ2-1; D gene unclear. Germline V CDR1 and CDR2: LNHDA, SQIVND (reference sequence). V was cut by 6 bases and J by 5 bases, with 17 bases left in between. The length of the CDR3 is 15 residues. The CDR3 reads CASSPDPGSHNEQFF. Written as DNA, the CDR3 is TGTGCCAGTAGCCCCGACCCTGGTAGTCACAATGAGCAGTTCTTC.

This clone was seen just once. The chain couples TRBV19 to TRBJ2-7; D is unresolved. Trimming removed 5 bases at V and 5 bases at J, with 13 bases between. The CDR3 consists of 13 residues. Germline lookup yields CDR1 LNHDA and CDR2 SQIVND (reference sequence). CDR3 DNA sequence: TGTGCCAGTAGTCCTGCACCACGTGACGAGCAGTACTTC. It translates to CASSPAPRDEQYF.

V and J are TRBV4-2 and TRBJ2-1; 13 nucleotides line up with TRBD2. Germline lookup yields CDR1 LGHNA and CDR2 YNFKEQ. The CDR3 is 17 amino acids. Germline trimming cut 4 bases from V and 0 bases from J; bases unmatched to any gene: 3. The CDR3 coding sequence is TGTGCCAGCAGCCCCAGACTAGCGGGAGGCTCCTACAATGAGCAGTTCTTC. Residues: CASSPRLAGGSYNEQFF.

This sequence joins TRBV5-4 and TRBJ2-1; D not resolved. V was trimmed by 1 base and J by 7 bases, leaving 6 bases between them. This CDR3 contains 12 residues. Germline CDR1 reads SGHNT; CDR2 reads YYREEE (reference sequence). CDR3 DNA: TGTGCCAGCAGCTTGCCACAAAATGAGCAGTTCTTC. It specifies CASSLPQNEQFF.

This clone has just a few counts. This chain links TRBV4-1 with TRBJ2-2; D gene uncertain. The CDR3 spans 13 residues. V was trimmed by 4 bases and J by 2 bases, leaving 5 bases between them. Germline loops: CDR1 MGHRA, CDR2 YSYEKL. CDR3 in amino acids: CASSRSNTGELFF. The CDR3 DNA reads TGCGCCAGCAGCCGGTCTAACACCGGGGAGCTGTTTTTT.

This sequence joins TRBV18 and TRBJ2-5; TRBD2 matches 12 bases. V shed 3 bases and J 2 bases; nucleotides not matched to a gene: 7. CDR1 is KGHSH and CDR2 is LQKENI in the germline V gene. The CDR3 extends over 17 amino acids. The CDR3 reads CASSPLTGTSGQETQYF. The DNA of the CDR3 is TGTGCCAGCTCACCCCTAACCGGGACTAGCGGGCAAGAGACCCAGTACTTC.

The chain links TRBV7-8 to TRBJ1-4; D uncertain. The CDR3 has 13 amino acids. CDR1 and CDR2 from the germline V gene are SGHVS and FQNEAQ. Between the trimmed V and J ends, which lost 1 base and 3 bases, there was a span of 3 bases. The DNA for the CDR3 is TGTGCCAGCAGCTTAGTATCTAATGAAAAACTGTTTTTT. This sequence encodes CASSLVSNEKLFF.

The chain employs TRBV27 and TRBJ1-1, with 11 bases that match TRBD1. Losses at the gene ends were 4 bases for V and 0 bases for J; bases not matched to a gene: 1. Germline V lookup: CDR1 MNHEY, CDR2 SMNVEV (reference sequence). This CDR3 has 15 residues. CDR3 protein: CASSWTGGMNTEAFF. CDR3 in DNA: TGTGCCAGCAGTTGGACAGGGGGCATGAACACTGAAGCTTTCTTT.

The chain links TRBV7-2 to TRBJ2-3; 13 positions match TRBD2. CDR1 SGHTA and CDR2 FQGNSA come from the germline V gene. V lost 5 bases, J lost 3 bases, and 2 bases stayed unmatched. This CDR3 region has 15 residues. The CDR3 loop is CASSGLAGVTDTQYF. The CDR3 nucleotides are TGTGCCAGCAGCGGACTAGCGGGAGTGACAGATACGCAGTATTTT.